This T cell receptor (beta chain) was captured by sequencing in a study of blood T cell repertoires in COVID-19. Across the whole study: COVID-19 samples collected from the United States, Italy and Spain covered acute and convalescent phases. The analysed material was cDNA or gDNA that came from T cells, B-cell-depleted T cells, or PBMCs.

CDR1 is SGHTA and CDR2 is FQGTGA in the germline V gene. The CDR3 consists of 13 residues. V was clipped by 1 base and J by 5 bases, with 5 bases between them. Per the original methods: Reference gene primers were amplified, and this amplification served to estimate nucleated cell counts. The protocol was immunoSEQ multiplex PCR, while the TCRdb copy is restricted to in-frame clones and leaves out a portion. V and J calls plus clone size are reproduced from that table; the DNA served to infer D and trimming. The table shows about 73,000 clones, with approximately 80% occurring only once. The receptor was isolated from a woman between 55 and 75 years old with acute or convalescent COVID-19. Sequences were obtained from peripheral blood. V and J are TRBV7-3 and TRBJ2-2; the D is unclear. As DNA, the CDR3 is TGTGCCAGCAGCTTAAATCCGACCGGGGAGCTGTTTTTT. It specifies CASSLNPTGELFF.